The sequence of this T cell receptor beta chain was determined in a study of Ad26.COV2.S vaccination and SARS-CoV-2 variants. Documented treatment: around 19 received Ad26.COV2.S at low or high dose, single or two shots; roughly 5 received placebo; per-sample allocation not given. On day 63 after the first injection, vaccine and placebo recipients gave samples. Generated by immunoSEQ multiplex PCR, the TCRdb table keeps only in-frame clones and is missing some. This table has about 380,000 clones, around four fifths appearing once. The TCR sequence derives from a person aged 18 to 65 who received the Ad26.COV2.S COVID-19 vaccine or a placebo. Sequencing used peripheral blood, obtained in a trial of Ad26.COV2.S vaccine versus placebo.

Here the CDR3 reads CASSQDGGAHNSPLHF. In DNA form, the CDR3 reads TGTGCCAGCAGCCAAGACGGAGGGGCTCACAATTCACCCCTCCACTTT. This sequence joins TRBV3-1 (or the pseudogene TRBV3-2) and TRBJ1-6; tentative D call: TRBD1 (5 bases). This CDR3 is 16 amino acids long. The V and J ends lost 0 bases and 7 bases respectively, with 13 bases between them. Per the germline V gene, CDR1 is LGHDT and CDR2 is YNNKEL (reference sequence).